These 27 T cell receptor beta chains were all obtained from the same sample, sequenced in a study of shared clonotypes between healthy human individuals. The method was immunoSEQ multiplex PCR; TCRdb's version includes in-frame clones alone and lacks a portion of them. The sample holds approximately 82,000 clones; 62% are singletons and the top ten take just over 50%. Material: memory CD8+ T cells sorted from blood. Subset denoted: CD45RO+ cells pooled with CCR7-negative TemRA cells. The receptors derive from a man aged 25-45 years in good health.

This clone was found many times. The rearrangement uses TRBV2 and TRBJ2-7; D is unresolved. CDR1 is SNHLY, CDR2 FYNNEI, per germline. V was cut by 5 bases and J by 2 bases, with 13 bases left in between. This CDR3 is built from 14 residues. The CDR3 region has the DNA TGTGCCAGCAGTTGGGTGGCAGATGCCTACGAGCAGTACTTC. Its protein product is CASSWVADAYEQYF.

This clone was observed a handful of times. This chain links TRBV4-3 with TRBJ2-3, with a possible D match to TRBD1 (6 bases). This CDR3 spans 16 amino acids. V lost 0 bases and J lost 4, with 14 bases in between. Germline CDR1 reads LGHNA; CDR2 reads YSLEER. Here the CDR3 DNA reads TGCGCCAGCAGCCAAGACCACGGGGCAGGGGCAGATACGCAGTATTTT. It encodes CASSQDHGAGADTQYF.

The CDR3 here is CASSELRVGAASYEQYF. In DNA, the CDR3 is TGTGCCAGCAGTGAATTGAGGGTCGGGGCGGCCTCATACGAGCAGTACTTC. V and J are TRBV25-1 and TRBJ2-7, with D perhaps being TRBD1 or TRBD2 (5 bases each). The CDR3 is 17 amino acids. The V and J ends lost 1 base and 4 bases respectively, with 20 bases between them. From germline, CDR1 is MGHDK and CDR2 SYGVNS.

The chain links TRBV5-1 to TRBJ2-1; 8 bases are a match to TRBD2. This CDR3 region has 15 residues. CDR1 and CDR2 from the germline V gene are SGHRS and YFSETQ. Losses at the gene ends were 3 bases for V and 8 bases for J; bases not matched to a gene: 10. CDR3 protein: CASSSGTSWIDEQFF. The CDR3, as DNA: TGCGCCAGCAGCTCCGGGACTAGTTGGATTGATGAGCAGTTCTTC.

This chain links TRBV7-9 with TRBJ2-7, with 8 bases aligning to TRBD1. The CDR3 loop spans 19 amino acids. From germline, CDR1 is SEHNR and CDR2 FQNEAQ (reference sequence). V shed 4 bases and J 2 bases; nucleotides not matched to a gene: 19. CDR3 in DNA: TGTGCCAGCAGCTCAACCGGGACAGGTCTCCCCTCGGACGCCTACGAGCAGTACTTC. Its protein is CASSSTGTGLPSDAYEQYF.

The chain recombines TRBV14 with TRBJ2-7; no clear D gene. CDR3 length: 14 residues. Per germline, CDR1 SGHDN and CDR2 FVKESK. Trimming stripped 1 base from V and 6 bases from J, with 13 bases between. CDR3 sequence (DNA): TGTGCCAGCAGCCAAGCTCTCCAGGCGGCCGAGCAGTACTTC. Translated, it gives CASSQALQAAEQYF.

V gene TRBV9 combines with J gene TRBJ1-1; D gene uncertain. Trimming took off 0 bases at V and 5 bases at J, with 8 bases between the two ends. CDR1 SGDLS and CDR2 YYNGEE come from the germline V gene. The CDR3 contains 13 residues. This chain's CDR3 is CASSVEGQTEAFF. The CDR3 region has the DNA TGTGCCAGCAGCGTAGAGGGCCAGACTGAAGCTTTCTTT.

The J gene is TRBJ2-7, the V gene TRBV9; TRBD1 is a possible D gene (6 bases). Trimming pared 4 bases from V and 6 bases from J, leaving 14 bases between. Looked up from germline, CDR1 is SGDLS and CDR2 is YYNGEE. The CDR3 covers 13 residues. This CDR3 is CASSPRRGGEQYF. CDR3 nucleotides: TGTGCCAGCAGCCCTCGTAGAGGGGGCGAGCAGTACTTC.

The V call is TRBV6-5, the J call TRBJ1-4; D call uncertain. The V gene's germline CDR1 is MNHEY and CDR2 SVGAGI. The V end lost 0 bases, the J end lost 4 bases, and 12 bases lay between the germline ends. The CDR3 runs to 16 residues. CDR3 DNA: TGTGCCAGCAGTTACTCCCGAGGACGGATTAATGAAAAACTGTTTTTT. As protein: CASSYSRGRINEKLFF.

This clone was seen only once. This chain connects TRBV19 to TRBJ1-1; no definite D call. Trimming cost V 8 bases and J 4 bases, with 17 bases left between them. The germline CDR1 and CDR2 sequences are LNHDA and SQIVND (reference sequence). This CDR3 spans 14 amino acids. This CDR3 is CASDRARGGTEAFF. CDR3 in DNA: TGTGCCAGTGACCGAGCCCGGGGTGGCACTGAAGCTTTCTTT.

V is TRBV9 and J is TRBJ2-2; no firm D call. Between the trimmed V and J ends, which lost 4 bases and 4 bases, there was a span of 11 bases. Germline V gene sequence: CDR1 SGDLS, CDR2 YYNGEE. The CDR3 sequence is 14 residues long. DNA of the CDR3: TGTGCCAGCAGCACCCGTCGAAGCACCGGGGAGCTGTTTTTT. Residues: CASSTRRSTGELFF.

The chain uses TRBV5-1 and TRBJ1-1; D is perhaps TRBD1 (6 bases). The V end was cut by 3 bases, the J end by 4 bases, with 22 bases between. The CDR3 consists of 17 residues. CDR1 is SGHRS and CDR2 is YFSETQ in the germline V gene. The CDR3 DNA sequence: TGCGCCAGCAGCTCTTCCGTGTCAACAGGGTTGGGCACTGAAGCTTTCTTT. It encodes CASSSSVSTGLGTEAFF. Together with reference TRBV5-1 and TRBJ1-1, the CDR3 gives the full variable domain: KAGVTQTPRYLIKTRGQQVTLSCSPISGHRSVSWYQQTPGQGLQFLFEYFSETQRNKGNFPGRFSGRQFSNSRSEMNVSTLELGDSALYLCASSSSVSTGLGTEAFFGQGTRLTVV.

This clone has ten or more counts. CDR3 sequence: CASSRGGEQFF. In DNA, the CDR3 is TGTGCCAGCAGTCGGGGAGGTGAGCAGTTCTTC. The chain links TRBV28 to TRBJ2-1, with D possibly being TRBD2 (6 bases). The V and J ends lost 5 bases and 9 bases respectively, with 8 bases between them. CDR1 and CDR2 from the germline V gene are MDHEN and SYDVKM. The CDR3 consists of 11 residues.

This clone was found many times. This sequence joins TRBV4-3 and TRBJ2-3; 7 bases match TRBD2. Germline V lookup: CDR1 LGHNA, CDR2 YSLEER. The CDR3 runs to 18 residues. The trim removed 1 base at V and 4 bases at J, leaving 14 bases unmatched. CDR3 amino acids: CASSQATRGAGEADTQYF. CDR3 bases: TGCGCCAGCAGCCAAGCAACCCGAGGGGCGGGAGAAGCAGATACGCAGTATTTT.

J is TRBJ2-6 and V is TRBV7-2; 7 nucleotides agree with TRBD1. The CDR3 spans 18 residues. Germline trimming cut 6 bases from V and 1 base from J; bases unmatched to any gene: 12. CDR1 is SGHTA, CDR2 FQGNSA, per germline. CDR3 sequence: CASRLGQPTDSGANVLTF. DNA for the CDR3: TGTGCCAGCAGACTGGGACAGCCAACCGATTCTGGGGCCAACGTCCTGACTTTC.

This rearrangement joins TRBV6-6 to TRBJ2-7, with 7 positions matching TRBD1. The CDR3 runs 13 residues. Germline CDR1 reads MNHNY; CDR2 reads SVGAGI (reference sequence). Losses at the gene ends were 5 bases for V and 2 bases for J; bases not matched to a gene: 3. The CDR3: CASSNDRAYEQYF. The CDR3 DNA reads TGTGCCAGCAGTAATGACAGGGCCTACGAGCAGTACTTC.

The chain carries TRBV10-2 and TRBJ2-7, with 7 bases matching TRBD1. This CDR3 comprises 12 residues. The V gene's germline CDR1 is WSHSY and CDR2 SAAADI. After removal of 8 bases from V and 2 bases from J, the junction contained 3 bases not matched to a gene. The CDR3 spells CASGDSPYEQYF. In DNA, the CDR3 is TGCGCCAGCGGGGACAGTCCCTACGAGCAGTACTTC.

The chain employs TRBV10-3 and TRBJ1-1; D not resolved. Trimming cost V 3 bases and J 1 base, with 33 bases left between them. Germline CDR1 and CDR2: ENHRY and SYGVKD. This CDR3 comprises 22 residues. The CDR3 region is CAISDRVLARGLVPLRNTEAFF. The CDR3 nucleotides read TGTGCCATCAGTGATCGAGTCTTGGCACGGGGTTTGGTGCCCCTTAGGAACACTGAAGCTTTCTTT.

This clone was seen ten or more times. The chain employs TRBV6-4 and TRBJ2-3; 12 bases map to TRBD2. This CDR3 contains 15 residues. The trim removed 5 bases at V and 4 bases at J, leaving 4 bases unmatched. CDR1 is MRHNA and CDR2 is SNTAGT in the germline V gene. Here the CDR3 reads CASSRLAGAADTQYF. The CDR3 DNA is TGTGCCAGCAGTCGACTAGCGGGAGCGGCAGATACGCAGTATTTT.

Of note for this clone: A much more abundant neighbour one base away suggests this may be a read error. Other DNA sequences in this sample translate to the same CDR3. The chain carries TRBV4-1 and TRBJ1-5; perhaps TRBD1 as D (5 bases). Germline CDR1 MGHRA, CDR2 YSYEKL. The CDR3 spans 15 residues. V was trimmed by 0 bases and J by 4 bases, leaving 10 bases between them. This CDR3 is CASSQDQGSNQPQHF. The CDR3 nucleotides read TGCGCCAGCAGCCAAGACCAGGGCTCTAATCAGCCCCAGCATTTT.

V usage is TRBV7-2 and J usage is TRBJ1-2, with 7 bases that match TRBD1. Germline-derived CDR1 and CDR2 are SGHTA and FQGNSA. The CDR3 runs 13 residues. V was clipped by 10 bases and J by 6 bases; unmatched bases: 11. This CDR3 is CATSGTENHGYTF. Written as DNA, the CDR3 is TGTGCCACCTCCGGGACAGAGAACCATGGCTACACCTTC.

The chain uses TRBV2 and TRBJ2-1, with 12 bases fitting TRBD1. From germline, CDR1 is SNHLY and CDR2 FYNNEI. J gave up 7 bases and V 6 bases, and 10 bases lay outside the gene matches. The CDR3 consists of 16 residues. CDR3 protein: CASRTPGQGAINEQFF. In DNA, the CDR3 is TGTGCCAGCAGGACCCCGGGACAGGGGGCCATAAATGAGCAGTTCTTC.

This clone was detected once. V gene TRBV10-3 combines with J gene TRBJ2-7; 11 bases are a match to TRBD2. The CDR3 has 15 amino acids. J lost 2 bases, V lost 5 bases, and 5 bases had no gene match. The germline V gene has CDR1 ENHRY and CDR2 SYGVKD. The CDR3 sequence is CAISSGTSGAYEQYF. The CDR3 DNA reads TGTGCCATCAGTAGCGGGACTAGCGGAGCCTACGAGCAGTACTTC.

In this sample, this clone turned up a few times. V usage is TRBV5-6 and J usage is TRBJ1-4, with 8 bases matching TRBD1. After removal of 2 bases from V and 3 bases from J, the junction contained 3 bases not matched to a gene. The germline V gene encodes CDR1 SGHDT and CDR2 YYEEEE. This CDR3 comprises 15 residues. The CDR3 bases are TGTGCCAGCAGCTTTCAGGGGGCGGCTAATGAAAAACTGTTTTTT. It encodes CASSFQGAANEKLFF.

DNA of the CDR3: TGTGCCAGCAGCCCGCCTTCGGGGGAGCAGTACTTC. This sequence encodes CASSPPSGEQYF. The genes are TRBV7-4 and TRBJ2-7; tentatively, D is TRBD2 (5 bases). This CDR3 has 12 residues. Germline loops: CDR1 SGHVT, CDR2 SQSDAQ. V lost 5 bases and J lost 7, with 12 bases in between.

The gene calls are TRBV6-5 and TRBJ1-5; D may be TRBD1 (6 bases). This CDR3 spans 14 amino acids. With 10 bases removed from V and 0 bases from J, the gap between germline ends came to 13 bases. The V gene's germline CDR1 is MNHEY and CDR2 SVGAGI. CDR3 residues: CATKTGHSNQPQHF. CDR3 nucleotide sequence: TGTGCCACCAAGACAGGCCATAGCAATCAGCCCCAGCATTTT.

The chain's CDR3 is CASRETFGEQFF. The CDR3 nucleotides read TGTGCCAGCAGAGAAACCTTCGGTGAGCAGTTCTTC. This chain joins TRBV25-1 and TRBJ2-1, with D unresolved. Trimming cost V 6 bases and J 9 bases, with 12 bases left between them. The CDR3 runs 12 residues. Germline CDR1 and CDR2: MGHDK and SYGVNS. Looking up the rest from reference TRBV25-1 and TRBJ2-1 gives the full variable domain: EADIYQTPRYLVIGTGKKITLECSQTMGHDKMYWYQQDPGMELHLIHYSYGVNSTEKGDLSSESTVSRIRTEHFPLTLESARPSHTSQYLCASRETFGEQFFGPGTRLTVL.